This TCR beta chain comes out of a study of blood T cell repertoires in COVID-19. CDR1 is MNHEY, CDR2 SVGAGI, per germline. The CDR3 totals 15 residues. The germline V and J ends were trimmed by 0 bases and 7 bases, with 13 bases remaining between them. The protocol was immunoSEQ multiplex PCR, while the TCRdb copy is restricted to in-frame clones and leaves out a portion. The sample holds some 300,000 clones, about 88% seen once. The chain combines TRBV6-5 with TRBJ1-3; D call uncertain. The source material was PBMCs or T cells enriched from blood (not recorded which). The TCR originated in a woman in her 30s who had recovered from COVID-19. The CDR3 reads CASSYSVEGGNTIYF. In DNA, the CDR3 is TGTGCCAGCAGTTACTCGGTGGAGGGAGGGAACACCATATATTTT.